This note documents a single T cell receptor (beta chain) sequence. Its specificity is not known. Sample-barcoded 5' priming and a J-beta primer mix drove a second PCR of about 7 to 12 cycles. TCRdb reprocessed the 5' RACE reads with MiXCR, giving one entry per CDR3 protein. The sample carries around 2 million distinct CDR3 sequences, about 39% recorded once. The data originate from a study of blood T cells in healthy people across ages. Overall study: About one barcoded beta molecule per two T cells came from capture by template switching.

Trimming shortened V by 7 bases and J by 7 bases, and 14 bases separated the two germline ends. The germline gives CDR1 MDHEN, CDR2 SYDVKM. The CDR3 runs 14 residues. The study's findings and limits: Naive CD4+ cells and diversity were both higher in long-lived donors than in aged donors.

Each donor supplied ten milliliters of peripheral blood. Sequencing was carried out using blood. The J gene is TRBJ1-6, the V gene TRBV28; TRBD1 might be the D (6 bases). The TCR was taken from a human donor in good health. The CDR3 here is CASKTGFENSPLHF. The CDR3 nucleotides are TGTGCCAGCAAAACAGGGTTCGAGAATTCACCCCTCCACTTT.